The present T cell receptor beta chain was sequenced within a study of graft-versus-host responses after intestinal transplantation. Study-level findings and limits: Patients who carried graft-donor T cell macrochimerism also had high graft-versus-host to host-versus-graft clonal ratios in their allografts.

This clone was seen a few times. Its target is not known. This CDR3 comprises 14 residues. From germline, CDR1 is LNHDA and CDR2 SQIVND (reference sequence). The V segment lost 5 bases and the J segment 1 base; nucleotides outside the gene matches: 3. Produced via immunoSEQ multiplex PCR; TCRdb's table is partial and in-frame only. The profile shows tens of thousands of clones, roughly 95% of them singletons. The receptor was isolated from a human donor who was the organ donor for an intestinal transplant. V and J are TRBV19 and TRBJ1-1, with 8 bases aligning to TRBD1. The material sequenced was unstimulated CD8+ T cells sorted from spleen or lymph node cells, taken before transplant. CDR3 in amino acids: CASSYDRGNTEAFF. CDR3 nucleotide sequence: TGTGCCAGTAGTTATGACAGGGGGAACACTGAAGCTTTCTTT.